Listed below are T cell receptor beta chains from one sample, sequenced in a study of T cell responses to AZD1222 COVID-19 vaccine. The protocol was immunoSEQ multiplex PCR, while the TCRdb copy is restricted to in-frame clones and leaves out a portion. The table has about 130,000 clones, roughly 88% seen once. Sample: peripheral blood, taken 28 days after the second AZD1222 dose. The origin of the receptors is an adult who received the AZD1222 COVID-19 vaccine. CDR3s include the opening cysteine and the closing phenylalanine or tryptophan. D genes are given only for firm matches. Rows may omit the clone size; those that give it use once, few, many or a size class.

clone_size d_call j_call v_call cdr3_nt cdr3_aa
. TRBD1 TRBJ2-7 TRBV30 TGTGCCTCTTCAGGACAGGGGGCGGGGGAGCAGTACTTC CASSGQGAGEQYF
once . TRBJ1-5 TRBV7-3 TGTGCCAGCAGCCCCCAGTCGGGTCAGCCCCAGCATTTT CASSPQSGQPQHF
. TRBD1 TRBJ2-3 TRBV5-1 TGCGCCAGCAGCCCGGGACAGGCTTATGCAGATACGCAGTATTTT CASSPGQAYADTQYF
. TRBD1 TRBJ1-1 TRBV29-1 TGCAGCGCTCTTTTGGACAGGGTGAGCACTGAAGCTTTCTTT CSALLDRVSTEAFF
few TRBD2 TRBJ2-1 TRBV9 TGTGCCAGCAGCGCCCACGAAGGGACTAGCTGGGATGAGCAGTTCTTC CASSAHEGTSWDEQFF
. . TRBJ1-4 TRBV5-1 TGCGCCAGCAGCCGGTCCCTGGGTAATGAAAAACTGTTTTTT CASSRSLGNEKLFF
few . TRBJ1-5 TRBV30 TGTGCCTGGAGTGAGGACCGAGCCCAGCCCCAGCATTTT CAWSEDRAQPQHF
. . TRBJ1-2 TRBV5-5 TGTGCCAGCAGCTTGGGGGGTACCTATGGCTACACCTTC CASSLGGTYGYTF
few . TRBJ2-2 TRBV7-9 TGTGCCAGCAGCCGCCCGGTCGGTTCGAACACCGGGGAGCTGTTTTTT CASSRPVGSNTGELFF
once . TRBJ1-1 TRBV15 TGTGCCACCAGCAGAGACAGGAACACTGAAGCTTTCTTT CATSRDRNTEAFF
. . TRBJ1-3 TRBV10-2 TGCGCCAGTAGGACTAGCGGCCCTGGAAACACCATATATTTT CASRTSGPGNTIYF
. TRBD2 TRBJ2-1 TRBV5-4 TGTGCCAGCAGCCCTTCTAGCGGGGGGTCCTACAATGAGCAGTTCTTC CASSPSSGGSYNEQFF
. . TRBJ1-1 TRBV4-1 TGCGCCAGCAGCCACCGAGGGTCCGCGGGCACTGAAGCTTTCTTT CASSHRGSAGTEAFF
. . TRBJ2-1 TRBV18 TGTGCCAGCTCACCACAAGTTTGGACGGCGGGCTCCTACAATGAGCAGTTCTTC CASSPQVWTAGSYNEQFF
. . TRBJ1-2 TRBV10-2 TGCGCCAGCCCTCAGGGAGGCTATGGCTACACCTTC CASPQGGYGYTF
. TRBD1 TRBJ1-5 TRBV9 TGTGCCAGCAGCCCCGGGGGACAGGGAGTAGATCAGCCCCAGCATTTT CASSPGGQGVDQPQHF
. . TRBJ2-1 TRBV7-9 TGTGCCAGCAGCGACGGGACGGAAATGGGTGATGAGCAGTTCTTC CASSDGTEMGDEQFF
few TRBD2 TRBJ2-5 TRBV28 TGTGCCAGCAGTTCACTAGCGGGAGGGCCGGAGACCCAGTACTTC CASSSLAGGPETQYF
. . TRBJ1-3 TRBV18 TGTGCCAGCTCCGACAGATCTGGAAACACCATATATTTT CASSDRSGNTIYF